Listed below are T cell receptor beta chains from one sample, sequenced in a study of T cell responses to AZD1222 COVID-19 vaccine. The protocol was immunoSEQ multiplex PCR, while the TCRdb copy is restricted to in-frame clones and leaves out a portion. The sample holds 75,000 to 100,000 clones, approximately 86% seen once. The material sequenced was peripheral blood, taken on day 0 of MenACWY control vaccination. The receptors come from an adult in good health. The CDR3 runs from the conserved cysteine through the conserved F or W. D genes are given only for firm matches.

J | D | V | CDR3
TRBJ1-6 | . | TRBV5-8 | CASSFQVGLDSPLHF
TRBJ1-1 | . | TRBV18 | CASSPPTRTENTEAFF
TRBJ2-5 | . | TRBV7-9 | CASSLGGTTGYF
TRBJ1-5 | . | TRBV28 | CASSPSGRVGQPQHF
TRBJ2-5 | . | TRBV15 | CATSSRGQGGETQYF
TRBJ2-4 | . | TRBV15 | CATSRDPGTLLNIQYF
TRBJ1-1 | TRBD1 | TRBV5-1 | CASSWGDRDGDTEAFF
TRBJ1-2 | . | TRBV4-1 | CASSQDPENYGYTF
TRBJ1-3 | . | TRBV3-1/TRBV3-2 | CASSQDAVGVAGNTIYF
TRBJ1-3 | TRBD1 | TRBV4-2 | CASSQTGAGNTIYF
TRBJ1-2 | . | TRBV12-3/TRBV12-4 | CASSSDPNYGYTF
TRBJ2-3 | . | TRBV12-5 | CASGTDLSTDTQYF
TRBJ2-7 | TRBD1 | TRBV15 | CATSRSKDRGFNEQYF
TRBJ2-7 | TRBD1 | TRBV7-9 | CASSYGTEGYEQYF
TRBJ1-1 | . | TRBV10-2 | CASSGRGNTEAFF
TRBJ2-3 | TRBD2 | TRBV7-2 | CATRWGLAGTDTQYF
TRBJ1-2 | . | TRBV7-9 | CALGDYTF
TRBJ2-1 | TRBD2 | TRBV3-1/TRBV3-2 | CASSQEASGAYNEQFF
TRBJ2-4 | . | TRBV2 | CASSGALGGKNIQYF
TRBJ1-5 | . | TRBV19 | CASSSLDGDRSQHF
TRBJ1-1 | TRBD1 | TRBV7-9 | CASSLRPQGALNTEAFF
TRBJ1-6 | . | TRBV14 | CASSQDRQTSTLHF
TRBJ1-2 | . | TRBV5-6 | CASSLGGAYYGYTF
TRBJ1-1 | TRBD1 | TRBV11-3 | CASSTGQEGDTEAFF
TRBJ2-2 | . | TRBV14 | CASSQVGGPNTGELFF
TRBJ1-2 | . | TRBV30 | CAWSGGAAGYTF
TRBJ1-4 | . | TRBV5-6 | CASTRTLSRGSEKLFF
TRBJ1-1 | . | TRBV4-3 | CASSQGSLGGTEAFF
TRBJ2-2 | TRBD2 | TRBV7-2 | CASSTPSGANTGELFF
TRBJ2-2 | . | TRBV7-8 | CASSFPTGNTGELFF
TRBJ2-1 | TRBD2 | TRBV5-1 | CASSFAGDPYNEQFF
TRBJ1-4 | TRBD1 | TRBV7-8 | CASSLEPGQGATATNEKLFF
TRBJ1-3 | . | TRBV9 | CASSVATAGHSGNTIYF
TRBJ2-1 | TRBD2 | TRBV28 | CASSSILTSGGNNEQFF
TRBJ2-5 | . | TRBV7-9 | CASSFSGLETQYF
TRBJ1-2 | TRBD1 | TRBV7-9 | CASSLAHLAQGRDGYTF
TRBJ1-1 | . | TRBV7-8 | CASLSGDSAYTEAFF
TRBJ2-1 | TRBD1 | TRBV6-5 | CASSTDRGAYNEQFF
TRBJ2-2 | . | TRBV18 | CASSPPSQNTGELFF
TRBJ2-2 | TRBD1 | TRBV5-8 | CASSWTGPGELFF
TRBJ1-6 | . | TRBV9 | CASSSVAGVSTPLHF
TRBJ2-1 | . | TRBV6-5 | CASSRGSSYNEQFF
TRBJ2-3 | TRBD1 | TRBV30 | CAWEIGQGGDTQYF
TRBJ2-7 | TRBD1 | TRBV5-1 | CASSYRDSYEQYF
TRBJ1-5 | . | TRBV19 | CASRDPTNQPQHF
TRBJ2-2 | TRBD1 | TRBV12-5 | CASGLDRGTGELFF
TRBJ2-2 | . | TRBV6-2/TRBV6-3 | CASSYRSPSSTGELFF
TRBJ1-1 | . | TRBV19 | CASSIDKNTEAFF
TRBJ2-1 | TRBD1 | TRBV5-5 | CASSSGTGSYNEQFF
TRBJ2-7 | . | TRBV6-7 | CALSRDIAYEQYF
TRBJ2-7 | . | TRBV29-1 | CSVDGAGGTYEQYF
TRBJ2-2 | . | TRBV7-3 | CASRTGTSPPGELFF
TRBJ2-7 | TRBD1 | TRBV6-5 | CASSYSWDSPSDEQYF
TRBJ2-7 | . | TRBV6-2/TRBV6-3 | CASSYPGGEQYF